The 8 T cell receptor beta chains below were found in one sample sequenced in a study of blood T cells in healthy people across ages. A second PCR, run for roughly 7 to 11 cycles, used a sample-barcoded 5' primer plus a J-beta primer mix. One entry per CDR3 protein results from TCRdb running MiXCR on the 5' RACE reads. Here the sample spans fewer than 750,000 distinct CDR3 sequences, 47% being singletons. The sequencing sample was made of blood. These receptors were obtained from a man older than 75 in good health.

This chain joins TRBV5-1 and TRBJ1-1, with 8 bases lining up with TRBD1. The CDR3 is 14 amino acids. V gave up 4 bases and J gave up 3 bases; unmatched junction bases: 5. Germline CDR1 is SGHRS and CDR2 is YFSETQ. CDR3: CASSMGQVDTEAFF. CDR3 DNA: TGCGCCAGCAGCATGGGACAGGTAGACACTGAAGCTTTCTTT.

The gene calls are TRBV6-2 or TRBV6-3 and TRBJ1-1; tentative D call: TRBD1 (6 bases). CDR1 and CDR2 from the germline V gene are MNHEY and SVGEGT. The CDR3 is made up of 16 amino acids. Trimming pared 5 bases from V and 6 bases from J, leaving 22 bases between. This CDR3 is CASSRDPKQGNPEAFF. Here the CDR3 DNA reads TGTGCCAGCAGTCGAGATCCCAAACAGGGTAACCCTGAAGCTTTCTTT.

The chain recombines TRBV6-5 with TRBJ2-7; TRBD1 is a possible D gene (7 bases). This CDR3 spans 14 amino acids. Germline V gene sequence: CDR1 MNHEY, CDR2 SVGAGI. V was clipped by 6 bases and J by 7 bases, with 19 bases between them. CDR3 in DNA: TGTGCCAGCAGCAGGAGGGGGCCCCAAACGGAGCAGTACTTC. Residues: CASSRRGPQTEQYF.

The chain recombines TRBV7-2 with TRBJ2-7; tentative D call: TRBD2 (6 bases). The CDR3 length is 16 residues. The germline gives CDR1 SGHTA, CDR2 FQGNSA. Trimming pared 1 base from V and 1 base from J, leaving 14 bases between. CDR3 protein: CASSLEASVPSYEQYF. The CDR3, as DNA: TGTGCCAGCAGCTTAGAGGCTAGCGTCCCGTCCTACGAGCAGTACTTC. Full variable domain (rest looked up from reference TRBV7-2 and TRBJ2-7): GAGVSQSPSNKVTEKGKDVELRCDPISGHTALYWYRQSLGQGLEFLIYFQGNSAPDKSGLPSDRFSAERTGGSVSTLTIQRTQQEDSAVYLCASSLEASVPSYEQYFGPGTRLTVT.

This clonotype has just a few counts. This rearrangement joins TRBV7-9 to TRBJ2-3, with 7 bases that match TRBD1. The V gene end was trimmed by 2 bases and the J gene end by 4 bases; junction bases not matched to a gene: 6. In germline, CDR1 is SEHNR, CDR2 FQNEAQ (reference sequence). This CDR3 region has 15 residues. In DNA, the CDR3 is TGTGCCAGCAGCTTAAAACAGGGGATCGCAGATACGCAGTATTTT. Translating gives CASSLKQGIADTQYF.

This rearrangement joins TRBV6-4 to TRBJ2-7, with TRBD1 as a possible D gene (6 bases). The CDR3 extends over 13 amino acids. Trimming took off 2 bases at V and 6 bases at J, with 11 bases between the two ends. Looked up from germline, CDR1 is MRHNA and CDR2 is SNTAGT. The CDR3 DNA sequence: TGTGCCAGCAGTGACGAGACAGGTGGCGAGCAGTACTTC. Translation: CASSDETGGEQYF.

This clonotype has just a few counts. The V gene is TRBV3-1, the J gene TRBJ2-3; a possible D gene is TRBD2 (5 bases). Germline V gene lookup returns CDR1 LGHDT and CDR2 YNNKEL (reference sequence). The CDR3 sequence is 15 residues long. Between the trimmed V and J ends, which lost 3 bases and 0 bases, there was a span of 10 bases. The CDR3 DNA sequence: TGTGCCAGCAGCCAGAGACGGGGTAGCACAGATACGCAGTATTTT. Amino acid sequence: CASSQRRGSTDTQYF.

The chain joins TRBV6-5 to TRBJ2-3; TRBD2 agrees at 11 bases. This CDR3 has 17 residues. V shed 3 bases and J 1 base; nucleotides not matched to a gene: 6. Germline CDR1 is MNHEY and CDR2 is SVGAGI. As DNA, the CDR3 is TGTGCCAGCAGTTATAGCGGGAGGGCCTTGGGCACAGATACGCAGTATTTT. It yields the protein CASSYSGRALGTDTQYF.